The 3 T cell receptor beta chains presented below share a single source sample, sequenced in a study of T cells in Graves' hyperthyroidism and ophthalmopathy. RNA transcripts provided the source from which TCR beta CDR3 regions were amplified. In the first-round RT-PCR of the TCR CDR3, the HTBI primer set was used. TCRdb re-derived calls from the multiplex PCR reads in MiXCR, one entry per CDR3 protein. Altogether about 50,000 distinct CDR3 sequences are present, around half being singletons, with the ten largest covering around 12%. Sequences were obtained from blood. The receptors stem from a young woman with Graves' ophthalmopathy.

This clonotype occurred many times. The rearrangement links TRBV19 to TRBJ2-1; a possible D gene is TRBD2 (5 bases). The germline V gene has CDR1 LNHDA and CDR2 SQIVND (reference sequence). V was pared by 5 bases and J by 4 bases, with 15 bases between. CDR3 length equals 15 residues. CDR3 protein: CASSRGGGQYNEQFF. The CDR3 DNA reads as TGTGCCAGTAGTCGTGGTGGCGGGCAGTACAATGAGCAGTTCTTC.

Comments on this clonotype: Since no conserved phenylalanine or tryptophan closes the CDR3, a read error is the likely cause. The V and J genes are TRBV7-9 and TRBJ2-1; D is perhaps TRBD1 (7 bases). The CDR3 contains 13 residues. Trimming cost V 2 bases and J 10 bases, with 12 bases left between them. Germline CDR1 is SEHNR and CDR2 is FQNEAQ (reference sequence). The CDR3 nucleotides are TGTGCCAGCAGCTTACAGGGGGGCAACGAGCAGTTCTCC. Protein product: CASSLQGGNEQFS.

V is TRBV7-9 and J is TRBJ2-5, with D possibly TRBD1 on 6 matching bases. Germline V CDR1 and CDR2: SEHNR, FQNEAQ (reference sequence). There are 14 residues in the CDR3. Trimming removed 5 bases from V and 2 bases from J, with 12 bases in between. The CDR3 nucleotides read TGTGCCAGCAGCCCGTACAGGGCGCAAGAGACCCAGTACTTC. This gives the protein CASSPYRAQETQYF.